These 13 T cell receptor beta chains were sequenced from one sample in a study of vaccination effects on CD4 cells after COVID-19. The repertoire was sequenced with immunoSEQ multiplex PCR; TCRdb's copy has only in-frame clones and lacks some. The table lists 55,000 to 75,000 clones, around three quarters of them singletons. Ahead of sequencing, the ViraFEST assay grew antigen-specific CD4+ T cells using viral peptide pools. Scientists isolated CD4+ T cells after a roughly 9-day culture period ended. Nobody among the vaccine recipients had prior SARS-CoV-2 infection (nucleocapsid antibodies were negative). Their recognized antigens are unknown. Sample: CD4+ T cells from PBMCs cultured with HCoV-OC43 spike peptides, taken before COVID-19 vaccination. Specified subset: HCoV-OC43 spike overlapping peptide pool stimulation. The receptors stem from a human donor who received a COVID-19 vaccine.

This clone was observed a single time. This chain links TRBV4-1 with TRBJ2-2; maybe TRBD1 (5 bases). In germline, CDR1 is MGHRA, CDR2 YSYEKL. The V end lost 1 base, the J end lost 2 bases, and 11 bases lay between the germline ends. CDR3 length equals 16 residues. DNA of the CDR3: TGCGCCAGCAGCCAAGGAGTGACAGCAAACACCGGGGAGCTGTTTTTT. This encodes CASSQGVTANTGELFF.

The chain carries TRBV5-1 and TRBJ1-2, with D possibly being TRBD1 (5 bases). The length of the CDR3 is 13 residues. The V gene lost 0 bases and the J gene lost 8 bases, with 11 bases spanning the gap. The germline gives CDR1 SGHRS, CDR2 YFSETQ. The CDR3 DNA is TGCGCCAGCAGCTTGGAGGGGACTCGGGGCTACACCTTC. Protein sequence: CASSLEGTRGYTF.

This sequence joins TRBV28 and TRBJ2-5; 10 nucleotides match TRBD1. Looked up from germline, CDR1 is MDHEN and CDR2 is SYDVKM. The CDR3 has 14 residues. V shed 6 bases and J 2 bases; nucleotides not matched to a gene: 3. The chain's CDR3 is CASSPGQGQETQYF. For the CDR3, the DNA is TGTGCCAGCAGCCCGGGACAGGGGCAAGAGACCCAGTACTTC.

Written as DNA, the CDR3 is TGTGCCAGCAGTGATCAGAGGGCCCAAGAGACCCAGTACTTC. Its protein is CASSDQRAQETQYF. The chain carries TRBV2 and TRBJ2-5; D may be TRBD2 (5 bases). Germline assignment: CDR1 SNHLY and CDR2 FYNNEI. This CDR3 contains 14 residues. V lost 3 bases to trimming and J lost 1 base, with 9 bases between them.

This clone has a handful of counts. Other DNA sequences in this sample translate to the same CDR3. V is TRBV7-8 and J is TRBJ1-5, with D tentatively TRBD1 (5 bases). CDR3 length: 12 amino acids. Trimming took 6 bases from V and 6 from J, leaving 9 bases between them. Germline CDR1 and CDR2: SGHVS and FQNEAQ. The CDR3 DNA reads as TGTGCCAGCAGTCCCCAGGGTCAGCCCCAGCATTTT. It codes for CASSPQGQPQHF.

As regards this clone: The same CDR3 also results from other DNA sequences found in this sample. This chain uses TRBV15 with TRBJ1-5, with no clear D. Germline-derived CDR1 and CDR2 are LNHNV and YYDKDF (reference sequence). Trimming cost V 3 bases and J 4 bases, with 16 bases left between them. This CDR3 is built from 16 residues. As DNA, the CDR3 is TGTGCCACCAGCAGGCCCGGGTGGGAGCGAAATCAGCCCCAGCATTTT. Residues: CATSRPGWERNQPQHF.

The chain combines TRBV5-6 with TRBJ2-7; 10 bases map to TRBD2. The CDR3 has 15 amino acids. Trimming took 4 bases from V and 3 from J; bases not matched to a gene: 7. Germline CDR1 and CDR2: SGHDT and YYEEEE. The CDR3 DNA is TGTGCCAGCAGCCAGGGACTAGCGCCCTACTACGAGCAGTACGTC. It encodes CASSQGLAPYYEQYV.

The J gene is TRBJ2-7, the V gene TRBV28, with TRBD1 matching over 11 bases. The V gene's germline CDR1 is MDHEN and CDR2 SYDVKM. The J segment lost 2 bases and the V segment lost 4 bases, leaving 4 bases of the junction unmatched. The CDR3 sequence is 15 residues long. The CDR3 DNA sequence: TGTGCCAGCAGTTCACCGGGACAGGGGGCCTACGAGCAGTACGTC. Amino acid sequence: CASSSPGQGAYEQYV.

The V call is TRBV7-9, the J call TRBJ2-1; 15 bases line up with TRBD2. This CDR3 region has 19 residues. Germline V gene lookup returns CDR1 SEHNR and CDR2 FQNEAQ (reference sequence). J gave up 5 bases and V 5 bases, and 13 bases lay outside the gene matches. CDR3 amino acids: CASSPQGLAGGTPDNEQFF. CDR3 DNA: TGTGCCAGCAGCCCCCAGGGACTAGCGGGGGGTACCCCAGACAATGAGCAGTTCTTC.

The V call is TRBV19, the J call TRBJ2-3; D might be TRBD2 (5 bases). This CDR3 has 15 residues. V lost 3 bases, J lost 0 bases, and 10 bases lay in between. Germline CDR1 and CDR2: LNHDA and SQIVND (reference sequence). This CDR3 is CASSMRTGSTDTQYF. The CDR3 DNA follows: TGTGCCAGTAGTATGAGGACGGGGAGCACAGATACGCAGTATTTT.

The table lists this clone with a few counts. The V call is TRBV18, the J call TRBJ2-7, with TRBD1 as a possible D gene (6 bases). Trimming pared 4 bases from V and 0 bases from J, leaving 13 bases between. Germline V gives CDR1 KGHSH, CDR2 LQKENI. The CDR3 is made up of 15 amino acids. CDR3 protein: CASSLGAASSYEQYV. In nucleotides, the CDR3 is TGTGCCAGCTCACTGGGGGCAGCTAGCTCCTACGAGCAGTACGTC.

The rearrangement links TRBV18 to TRBJ2-7; TRBD1 agrees at 8 bases. Germline-derived CDR1 and CDR2 are KGHSH and LQKENI. This CDR3 is built from 13 residues. With 4 bases clipped from V and 6 bases from J, the junction kept 5 bases outside the gene matches. For the CDR3, the DNA is TGTGCCAGCTCACAAGGACAGGGAGGCGAGCAGTACGTC. Amino acids: CASSQGQGGEQYV.

This clone was observed a handful of times. The chain joins TRBV18 to TRBJ2-7, with 9 nucleotides matching TRBD1. The germline V gene encodes CDR1 KGHSH and CDR2 LQKENI. This CDR3 is 13 amino acids long. V was clipped by 4 bases and J by 5 bases; unmatched bases: 3. The CDR3, as DNA: TGTGCCAGCTCACAGACAGGGGGAAACGAGCAGTACGTC. It specifies CASSQTGGNEQYV.